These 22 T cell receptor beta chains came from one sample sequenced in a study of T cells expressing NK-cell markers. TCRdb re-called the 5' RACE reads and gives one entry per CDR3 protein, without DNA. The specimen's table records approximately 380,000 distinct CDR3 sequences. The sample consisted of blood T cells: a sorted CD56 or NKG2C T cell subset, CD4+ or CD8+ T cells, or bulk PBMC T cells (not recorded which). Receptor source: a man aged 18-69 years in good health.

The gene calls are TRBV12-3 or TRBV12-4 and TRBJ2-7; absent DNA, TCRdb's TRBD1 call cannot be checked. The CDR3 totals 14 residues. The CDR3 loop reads CASTPGGVSYEQYF.

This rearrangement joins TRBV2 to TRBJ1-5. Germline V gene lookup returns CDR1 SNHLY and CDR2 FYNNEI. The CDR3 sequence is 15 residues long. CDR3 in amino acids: CASRTNSVSNQPQHF.

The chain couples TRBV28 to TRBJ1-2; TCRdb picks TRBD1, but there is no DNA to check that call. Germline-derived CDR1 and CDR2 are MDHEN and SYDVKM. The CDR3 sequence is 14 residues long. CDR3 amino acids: CASSSSRDLYGYTF.

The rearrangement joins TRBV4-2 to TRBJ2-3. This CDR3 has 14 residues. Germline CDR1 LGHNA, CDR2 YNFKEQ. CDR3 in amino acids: CASSQEPNRMAQYF.

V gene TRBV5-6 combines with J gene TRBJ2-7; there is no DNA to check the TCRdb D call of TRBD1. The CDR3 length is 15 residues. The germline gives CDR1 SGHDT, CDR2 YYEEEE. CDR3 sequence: CASIEAGASSYEQYF.

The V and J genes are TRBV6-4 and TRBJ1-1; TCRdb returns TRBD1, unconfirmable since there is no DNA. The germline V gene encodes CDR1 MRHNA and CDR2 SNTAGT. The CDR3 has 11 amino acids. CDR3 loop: CASSEGTEAFF.

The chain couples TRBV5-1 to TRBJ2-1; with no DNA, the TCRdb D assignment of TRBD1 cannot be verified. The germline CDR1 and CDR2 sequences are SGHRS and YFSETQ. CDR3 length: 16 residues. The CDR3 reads CASSLAVVGLSNEQFF.

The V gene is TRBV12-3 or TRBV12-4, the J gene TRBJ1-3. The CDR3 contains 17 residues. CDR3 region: CASSFGGGRRSGNTIYF.

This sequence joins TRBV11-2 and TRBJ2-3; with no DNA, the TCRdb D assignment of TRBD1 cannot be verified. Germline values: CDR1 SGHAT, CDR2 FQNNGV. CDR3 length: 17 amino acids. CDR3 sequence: CASSRFRDTRRWDTQYF.

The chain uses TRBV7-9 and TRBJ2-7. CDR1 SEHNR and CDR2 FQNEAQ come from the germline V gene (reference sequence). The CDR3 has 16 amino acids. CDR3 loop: CASSLVASSYPDEQYF.

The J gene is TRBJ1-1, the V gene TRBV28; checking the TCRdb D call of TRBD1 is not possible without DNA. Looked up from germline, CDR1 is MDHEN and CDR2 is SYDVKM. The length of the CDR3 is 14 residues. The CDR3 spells CASRAGGWGTEAFF.

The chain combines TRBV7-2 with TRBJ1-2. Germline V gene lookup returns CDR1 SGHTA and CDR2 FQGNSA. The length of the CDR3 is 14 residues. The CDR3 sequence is CASSPAQTFYGYTF.

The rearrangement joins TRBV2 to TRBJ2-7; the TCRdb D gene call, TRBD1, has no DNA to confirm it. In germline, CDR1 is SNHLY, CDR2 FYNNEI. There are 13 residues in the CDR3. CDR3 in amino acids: CASSGGRNYEQYF.

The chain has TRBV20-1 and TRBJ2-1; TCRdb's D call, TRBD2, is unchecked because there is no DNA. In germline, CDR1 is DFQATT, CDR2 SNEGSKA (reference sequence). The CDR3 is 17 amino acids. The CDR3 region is CSATGTSGGSNYNEQFF.

Here the CDR3 reads CASSFYSGDYEQFF. This chain joins TRBV28 and TRBJ2-1; no DNA is available, so the TRBD2 call from TCRdb remains unchecked. This CDR3 region has 14 residues. Germline V gene data show CDR1 as MDHEN and CDR2 as SYDVKM.

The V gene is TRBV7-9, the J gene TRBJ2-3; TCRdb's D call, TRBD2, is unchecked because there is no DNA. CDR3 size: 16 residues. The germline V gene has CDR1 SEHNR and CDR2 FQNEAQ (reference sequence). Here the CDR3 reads CASSLIVGTAGGTQYF.

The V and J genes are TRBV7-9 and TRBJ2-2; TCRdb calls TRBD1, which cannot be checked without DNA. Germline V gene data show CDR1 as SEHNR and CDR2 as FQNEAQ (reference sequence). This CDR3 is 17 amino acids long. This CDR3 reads CASSLGAGQGAGGELFF.

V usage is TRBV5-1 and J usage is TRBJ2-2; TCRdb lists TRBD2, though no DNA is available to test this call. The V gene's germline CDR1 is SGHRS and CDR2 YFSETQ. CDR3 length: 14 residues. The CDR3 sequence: CASSLPAGAGELFF.

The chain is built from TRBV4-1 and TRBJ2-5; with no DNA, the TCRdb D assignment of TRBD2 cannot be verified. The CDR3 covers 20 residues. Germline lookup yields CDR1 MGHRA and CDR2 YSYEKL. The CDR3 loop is CASSQTSGGLRRVHQETQYF.

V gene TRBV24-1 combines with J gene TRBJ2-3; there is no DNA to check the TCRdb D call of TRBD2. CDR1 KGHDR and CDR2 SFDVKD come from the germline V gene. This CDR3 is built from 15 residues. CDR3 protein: CATSDAGTMSDTQYF.

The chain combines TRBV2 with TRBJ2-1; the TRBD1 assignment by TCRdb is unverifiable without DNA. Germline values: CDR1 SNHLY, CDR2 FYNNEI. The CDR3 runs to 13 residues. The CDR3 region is CASSGQTYNEQFF.

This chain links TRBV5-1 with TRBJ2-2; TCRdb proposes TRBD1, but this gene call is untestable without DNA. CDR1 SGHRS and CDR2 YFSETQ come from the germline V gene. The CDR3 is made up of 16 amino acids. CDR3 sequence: CASNPQENVNTGELFF.